This passage covers 27 T cell receptor beta chains from one sample sequenced in a study of CD8+CD57+ T cells in acquired aplastic anemia. Patients chosen for sequencing had CD8+CD57+ cells that had expanded, as shown by flow cytometry. Profiling of TCR beta VDJ combinations and CDR3 sequences used genomic DNA as template. MiXCR, applied by TCRdb to the reads, yields one record per CDR3 protein. Of about 160,000 distinct CDR3 sequences in the sample, under 55% were seen once. Sequencing was performed on sorted CD4+, CD8+, or CD8+CD57+ T cells (not recorded which) from PBMCs. The receptors derive from a human donor with aplastic anemia.

This clonotype was counted between two and nine times. The CDR3 DNA is TGTGCCAGCAGTGACTCGACTAGCACAGATACGCAGTATTTT. Translation: CASSDSTSTDTQYF. The rearrangement links TRBV6-4 to TRBJ2-3; D not resolved. V lost 0 bases and J lost 0, with 4 bases in between. Germline V gene lookup returns CDR1 MRHNA and CDR2 SNTAGT. CDR3 size: 14 residues.

The rearrangement joins TRBV24-1 to TRBJ2-1; D may be TRBD1 or TRBD2 (5 bases each). CDR1 is KGHDR, CDR2 SFDVKD, per germline. The CDR3 consists of 15 residues. The V gene lost 0 bases and the J gene lost 5 bases, with 10 bases spanning the gap. CDR3 residues: CATSDLRDPHNEQFF. The CDR3 region has the DNA TGTGCCACCAGTGATTTGCGGGACCCGCACAATGAGCAGTTCTTC.

CDR3 in DNA: TGTGCCAGTAGGTCCGGGACAGTCAACACTGAAGCTTTCTTT. This sequence encodes CASRSGTVNTEAFF. The genes are TRBV19 and TRBJ1-1, with 7 positions matching TRBD1. Germline V gives CDR1 LNHDA, CDR2 SQIVND (reference sequence). V dropped 6 bases and J dropped 2; count of bases not matched to a gene: 6. This CDR3 is 14 amino acids long.

With respect to this clonotype: One junction end disagrees with the germline gene, perhaps due to a read error. This chain uses TRBV18 with TRBJ1-2; D is uncertain. This CDR3 is built from 16 residues. Germline-derived CDR1 and CDR2 are KGHSH and LQKENI. The CDR3 bases are TGTGCCAACTCACGTTCGGGGAGCTTGGATAACTATGGCTACACCTTC. Translation: CANSRSGSLDNYGYTF.

The rearrangement joins TRBV25-1 to TRBJ1-6; 10 positions agree with TRBD1. CDR3 length equals 16 residues. The germline gives CDR1 MGHDK, CDR2 SYGVNS. After removal of 1 base from V and 10 bases from J, the junction contained 7 bases not matched to a gene. The DNA for the CDR3 is TGTGCCAGCAGTGAATCGCAGTGGGACAGGGGATCACCCCTCCACTTT. Its protein product is CASSESQWDRGSPLHF.

The sample holds a few counts of this clonotype. A much more abundant neighbour one base away suggests this may be a read error. The chain has TRBV6-1 and TRBJ1-2; 7 bases agree with TRBD1. This CDR3 region has 15 residues. Germline CDR1 is MNHNS and CDR2 is SASEGT. As DNA, the CDR3 is TGTGCCAGCAGTGAAGCCGGGACAGATTACTATGGCCACACCTTC. It specifies CASSEAGTDYYGHTF.

The chain carries TRBV2 and TRBJ1-6; no clear D gene. V lost 8 bases and J 6 bases, leaving 14 bases between the germline ends. The CDR3 extends over 14 amino acids. Looked up from germline, CDR1 is SNHLY and CDR2 is FYNNEI. For the CDR3, the DNA is TGTGCCAGCTCCCTAGATTCGCTTAATTCACCCCTCCACTTT. Its protein is CASSLDSLNSPLHF. Full variable domain (outside the CDR3, taken from reference TRBV2 and TRBJ1-6): EPEVTQTPSHQVTQMGQEVILRCVPISNHLYFYWYRQILGQKVEFLVSFYNNEISEKSEIFDDQFSVERPDGSNFTLKIRSTKLEDSAMYFCASSLDSLNSPLHFGNGTRLTVT.

The V call is TRBV24-1, the J call TRBJ1-2, with 9 nucleotides matching TRBD1. CDR1 KGHDR and CDR2 SFDVKD come from the germline V gene. The length of the CDR3 is 14 residues. V dropped 5 bases and J dropped 2; count of bases not matched to a gene: 2. Here the CDR3 DNA reads TGTGCCACCAGTGCCGGGACAGGGAACTATGGCTACACCTTC. Residues: CATSAGTGNYGYTF.

This clonotype was observed a few times. The V and J genes are TRBV7-2 and TRBJ1-2; weak D call: TRBD1 (6 bases). This CDR3 spans 15 amino acids. Germline V gives CDR1 SGHTA, CDR2 FQGNSA. Trimming removed 1 base from V and 2 bases from J, with 11 bases in between. The CDR3 here is CASSLVQGRNYGYTF. CDR3 DNA sequence: TGTGCCAGCAGCTTAGTGCAGGGGCGCAACTATGGCTACACCTTC.

This clonotype came up many times. This rearrangement joins TRBV12-3 or TRBV12-4 to TRBJ1-6; 7 nucleotides agree with TRBD1. V gave up 5 bases and J gave up 7 bases; unmatched junction bases: 17. The CDR3 extends over 18 amino acids. This CDR3 is CASSTHATGHIQNSPLHF. Here the CDR3 DNA reads TGTGCCAGCAGTACTCACGCGACAGGGCATATACAAAATTCACCCCTCCACTTT.

The chain is built from TRBV25-1 and TRBJ1-2; D unresolved. Germline lookup yields CDR1 MGHDK and CDR2 SYGVNS. The V end was cut by 4 bases, the J end by 5 bases, with 23 bases between. The CDR3 extends over 17 amino acids. The CDR3 sequence is CASSGPDSEGSGYGYTF. In DNA, the CDR3 is TGTGCCAGCAGTGGCCCCGACTCAGAAGGCTCGGGGTATGGCTACACCTTC.

The chain uses TRBV7-9 and TRBJ2-3; D is undetermined. The V and J ends lost 5 bases and 4 bases respectively, with 10 bases between them. Germline V gene sequence: CDR1 SEHNR, CDR2 FQNEAQ (reference sequence). This CDR3 region has 13 residues. DNA for the CDR3: TGTGCCAGCAGCCTCCGTGGATCAGATACGCAGTATTTT. It specifies CASSLRGSDTQYF.

This clonotype was counted at least ten times. The chain recombines TRBV7-9 with TRBJ2-1; no firm D call. V was clipped by 5 bases and J by 6 bases, with 5 bases between them. This CDR3 has 11 amino acids. Germline V CDR1 and CDR2: SEHNR, FQNEAQ (reference sequence). Here the CDR3 DNA reads TGTGCCAGCAGCCCCTTCAATGAGCAGTTCTTC. Its protein is CASSPFNEQFF.

In the case of this clonotype: A much larger clone differs by one base, so this may be a read error. The conserved final phenylalanine or tryptophan is absent from the CDR3, which likely points to a read error. This chain links TRBV3-1 with TRBJ2-3, with TRBD2 matching over 10 bases. J lost 5 bases, V lost 4 bases, and 6 bases had no gene match. CDR1 LGHDT and CDR2 YNNKEL come from the germline V gene (reference sequence). This CDR3 is 15 amino acids long. The CDR3, as DNA: TGTGCCAGCAGCCTAGCGGGAGGTGAGAGAGATACGCAGTATCTT. Translation: CASSLAGGERDTQYL.

This clonotype was recorded a few times. The chain has TRBV29-1 and TRBJ1-2, with unresolved D. The CDR3 sequence is 14 residues long. Trimming removed 3 bases at V and 7 bases at J, with 18 bases between. Germline loops: CDR1 SQVTM, CDR2 ANQGSEA. The CDR3 is CSVDLQDGIGGYTF. The CDR3 coding sequence is TGCAGCGTTGATCTGCAGGATGGTATCGGTGGCTACACCTTC.

The chain uses TRBV28 and TRBJ2-2; D gene unclear. Trimming removed 2 bases from V and 6 bases from J, with 10 bases in between. Germline assignment: CDR1 MDHEN and CDR2 SYDVKM. CDR3 length: 14 residues. This CDR3 is CASSLNTGPGELFF. CDR3 coding DNA: TGTGCCAGCAGTTTAAATACCGGGCCCGGGGAGCTGTTTTTT.

This clonotype was picked up many times. The chain recombines TRBV5-6 with TRBJ2-1; D is perhaps TRBD2 (5 bases). V was shortened by 6 bases and J by 0 bases, with 13 bases between the two germline ends. Germline assignment: CDR1 SGHDT and CDR2 YYEEEE. The CDR3 is 15 residues long. In DNA, the CDR3 is TGTGCCAGCACCCTGGACTGGTTCTCCTACAATGAGCAGTTCTTC. The encoded protein is CASTLDWFSYNEQFF.

This clonotype appeared once. The rearrangement joins TRBV19 to TRBJ1-1, with 7 nucleotides matching TRBD1. V shed 5 bases, J shed 3 bases, and the junction held 18 bases outside the gene matches. The CDR3 runs to 18 residues. Germline-derived CDR1 and CDR2 are LNHDA and SQIVND (reference sequence). This chain's CDR3 is CASSLLRKQGNEHTEAFF. DNA of the CDR3: TGTGCCAGTAGTTTACTACGGAAACAGGGGAATGAACACACTGAAGCTTTCTTT. The full variable domain, in which reference TRBV19 and TRBJ1-1 provide the parts outside the CDR3, is DGGITQSPKYLFRKEGQNVTLSCEQNLNHDAMYWYRQDPGQGLRLIYYSQIVNDFQKGDIAEGYSVSREKKESFPLTVTSAQKNPTAFYLCASSLLRKQGNEHTEAFFGQGTRLTVV.

This clonotype was observed once. The rearrangement joins TRBV11-2 to TRBJ2-2, with D hard to call. Per the germline V gene, CDR1 is SGHAT and CDR2 is FQNNGV. V lost 0 bases and J lost 2, with 7 bases in between. This CDR3 is built from 15 residues. The CDR3 reads CASSLERPNTGELFF. CDR3 sequence (DNA): TGTGCCAGCAGCTTAGAACGACCCAACACCGGGGAGCTGTTTTTT.

This clonotype was observed at least ten times. V is TRBV25-1 and J is TRBJ1-4, with unresolved D. CDR3 length: 14 amino acids. From germline, CDR1 is MGHDK and CDR2 SYGVNS. Trimming pared 1 base from V and 5 bases from J, leaving 8 bases between. The chain's CDR3 is CASSESVENEKLFF. Written as DNA, the CDR3 is TGTGCCAGCAGTGAATCGGTGGAGAATGAAAAACTGTTTTTT.

The V call is TRBV2, the J call TRBJ2-1, with a possible D match to TRBD2 (6 bases). The germline V gene has CDR1 SNHLY and CDR2 FYNNEI. Between the trimmed V and J ends, which lost 8 bases and 7 bases, there was a span of 18 bases. The CDR3 contains 14 residues. The CDR3: CASQEWDLLNEQFF. DNA of the CDR3: TGTGCCAGCCAAGAATGGGACTTGTTGAATGAGCAGTTCTTC.

This clonotype was counted at least ten times. The V gene is TRBV20-1, the J gene TRBJ2-1; 8 bases match TRBD2. The CDR3 contains 16 residues. Germline CDR1 is DFQATT and CDR2 is SNEGSKA (reference sequence). Unmatched junction bases numbered 11, after V lost 0 bases and J lost 7 bases. The chain's CDR3 is CSARDGPGLGKNEQFF. CDR3 in DNA: TGCAGTGCTAGAGATGGGCCGGGACTAGGTAAGAATGAGCAGTTCTTC.

The chain employs TRBV19 and TRBJ2-2; D is uncertain. Germline V CDR1 and CDR2: LNHDA, SQIVND (reference sequence). V lost 6 bases and J lost 4, with 9 bases in between. The CDR3 covers 13 residues. The CDR3 here is CASSPGGTGELFF. The CDR3 DNA follows: TGTGCCAGTAGCCCCGGTGGCACCGGGGAGCTGTTTTTT.

The rearrangement links TRBV20-1 to TRBJ1-2, with D unresolved. This CDR3 has 13 residues. The ends were cut back, 1 base at V and 2 bases at J, with 8 bases in the middle. Per the germline V gene, CDR1 is DFQATT and CDR2 is SNEGSKA (reference sequence). The CDR3 nucleotides read TGCAGTGCTAGAGGAGACACCAACTATGGCTACACCTTC. This sequence encodes CSARGDTNYGYTF.

The chain couples TRBV19 to TRBJ2-1; D gene uncertain. Germline-derived CDR1 and CDR2 are LNHDA and SQIVND (reference sequence). There are 11 residues in the CDR3. V was shortened by 1 base and J by 7 bases, with 2 bases between the two germline ends. The CDR3 DNA reads as TGTGCCAGTAGTATAGGAAATGAGCAGTTCTTC. Amino acid sequence: CASSIGNEQFF.

The rearrangement uses TRBV5-1 and TRBJ2-7; the D gene is possibly TRBD1 (6 bases). In germline, CDR1 is SGHRS, CDR2 YFSETQ. With 2 bases removed from V and 4 bases from J, the gap between germline ends came to 10 bases. The CDR3 has 13 residues. The CDR3 protein is CASSFDTGYEQYF. CDR3 in DNA: TGCGCCAGCAGCTTCGATACAGGGTACGAGCAGTACTTC.

In its sample, this clonotype was seen many times. The chain employs TRBV28 and TRBJ1-5, with no clear D. The CDR3 totals 13 residues. Per germline, CDR1 MDHEN and CDR2 SYDVKM. V lost 5 bases to trimming and J lost 5 bases, with 10 bases between them. The chain's CDR3 is CASSGPFYQPQHF. In DNA form, the CDR3 reads TGTGCCAGCAGTGGTCCGTTTTATCAGCCCCAGCATTTT. Complete variable domain (other parts from reference TRBV28 and TRBJ1-5): DVKVTQSSRYLVKRTGEKVFLECVQDMDHENMFWYRQDPGLGLRLIYFSYDVKMKEKGDIPEGYSVSREKKERFSLILESASTNQTSMYLCASSGPFYQPQHFGDGTRLSIL.